The 21 T cell receptor beta chains below come from one sample, sequenced in a study of CD4+ T cells in melanoma. Sequencing used immunoSEQ multiplex PCR; TCRdb keeps in-frame clones, though not all of them. The sample has more than 10,000 clones; approximately 61% are singletons. Sequenced material: cells from a culture (not recorded whether cultured in vitro). The receptors originated from a human donor with melanoma.

The chain uses TRBV27 and TRBJ2-1; TRBD2 matches at 11 bases. Germline V gene sequence: CDR1 MNHEY, CDR2 SMNVEV (reference sequence). Trimming cost V 4 bases and J 7 bases; bases outside gene matches: 9. The CDR3 sequence is 16 residues long. CDR3 loop: CASSSSLAGGPNEQFF. Written as DNA, the CDR3 is TGTGCCAGCAGTTCCTCGCTAGCGGGGGGCCCAAATGAGCAGTTCTTC.

V and J are TRBV15 and TRBJ2-7; D gene unclear. Germline-derived CDR1 and CDR2 are LNHNV and YYDKDF (reference sequence). The CDR3 runs to 14 residues. Trimming left V 0 bases short and J 4 bases short, with 10 bases between. The CDR3 DNA follows: TGTGCCACCAGCAGAGAGAGCGTAGGGTACGAGCAGTACTTC. It translates to CATSRESVGYEQYF.

The chain couples TRBV2 to TRBJ2-5; D possibly uses TRBD1 or TRBD2 (7 bases each). In germline, CDR1 is SNHLY, CDR2 FYNNEI. This CDR3 region has 14 residues. Trimming removed 4 bases at V and 5 bases at J, with 14 bases between. CDR3 residues: CASSGIQGGETQYF. In DNA, the CDR3 is TGTGCCAGCAGTGGAATTCAGGGGGGGGAGACCCAGTACTTC. Combining the CDR3 with reference TRBV2 and TRBJ2-5 gives the whole variable domain EPEVTQTPSHQVTQMGQEVILRCVPISNHLYFYWYRQILGQKVEFLVSFYNNEISEKSEIFDDQFSVERPDGSNFTLKIRSTKLEDSAMYFCASSGIQGGETQYFGPGTRLLVL.

The gene calls are TRBV5-1 and TRBJ1-2; D possibly corresponds to TRBD1 (5 bases). V dropped 0 bases and J dropped 6 bases, with 18 bases sitting between them. CDR3 length: 16 residues. Germline CDR1 and CDR2: SGHRS and YFSETQ. CDR3 nucleotides: TGCGCCAGCAGCTTGGGCAGGGTTATGGCGTCCCATGGCTACACCTTC. It codes for CASSLGRVMASHGYTF.

This chain uses TRBV7-2 with TRBJ2-2; D is ambiguous. This CDR3 comprises 14 residues. Germline V gives CDR1 SGHTA, CDR2 FQGNSA. Trimming cost V 1 base and J 1 base, with 4 bases left between them. CDR3 protein: CASSLVRNTGELFF. In DNA form, the CDR3 reads TGTGCCAGCAGCTTAGTTCGGAACACCGGGGAGCTGTTTTTT.

The sample holds one count of this clone. The chain links TRBV25-1 to TRBJ1-5, with D maybe TRBD1 (5 bases). Trimming removed 5 bases from V and 8 bases from J, with 19 bases in between. The CDR3 covers 15 residues. Germline assignment: CDR1 MGHDK and CDR2 SYGVNS. The DNA of the CDR3 is TGTGCCAGCAGTCCAGGTGGGGGGATGGTGGAGCCCCAGCATTTT. Encoded protein: CASSPGGGMVEPQHF.

This clone was counted between two and nine times. The chain combines TRBV7-4 with TRBJ1-2; the D is unclear. Trimming removed 3 bases from V and 0 bases from J, with 5 bases in between. The CDR3 has 13 amino acids. CDR1 SGHVT and CDR2 SQSDAQ come from the germline V gene. CDR3 loop: CASSFLANYGYTF. The CDR3 DNA is TGTGCCAGCAGCTTTTTGGCTAACTATGGCTACACCTTC.

This clone turned up a few times. CDR3 coding DNA: TGTGCCAGCAGCCGTAGGGACAGGGATAATTCACCCCTCCACTTT. As protein: CASSRRDRDNSPLHF. The rearrangement joins TRBV13 to TRBJ1-6, with TRBD1 matching over 9 bases. Germline V CDR1 and CDR2: PRHDT, FYEKMQ (reference sequence). V was pared by 5 bases and J by 5 bases, with 4 bases of the junction left unmatched. The length of the CDR3 is 15 residues. Supplemented by reference TRBV13 and TRBJ1-6, the full variable domain reads AAGVIQSPRHLIKEKRETATLKCYPIPRHDTVYWYQQGPGQDPQFLISFYEKMQSDKGSIPDRFSAQQFSDYHSELNMSSLELGDSALYFCASSRRDRDNSPLHFGNGTRLTVT.

Here the CDR3 reads CASSSRQTPNSPLHF. The DNA of the CDR3 is TGTGCCAGCAGCTCCCGACAGACCCCTAATTCACCCCTCCACTTT. The chain employs TRBV9 and TRBJ1-6, with D perhaps matching TRBD1 (5 bases). Germline V gene data show CDR1 as SGDLS and CDR2 as YYNGEE. CDR3 length: 15 amino acids. Between the trimmed V and J ends, which lost 4 bases and 6 bases, there was a span of 14 bases.

The rearrangement uses TRBV7-3 and TRBJ2-5, with TRBD1 matching 8 bases. The germline V gene encodes CDR1 SGHTA and CDR2 FQGTGA. There are 14 residues in the CDR3. With 5 bases clipped from V and 4 bases from J, the junction kept 6 bases outside the gene matches. The CDR3 DNA reads TGTGCCAGCAGCCTCAGGGGGCAGGGAGAGACCCAGTACTTC. Translated: CASSLRGQGETQYF. Drawing the rest from reference TRBV7-3 and TRBJ2-5, the complete variable domain is GAGVSQTPSNKVTEKGKYVELRCDPISGHTALYWYRQSLGQGPEFLIYFQGTGAADDSGLPNDRFFAVRPEGSVSTLKIQRTERGDSAVYLCASSLRGQGETQYFGPGTRLLVL.

The chain recombines TRBV5-6 with TRBJ2-7, with 7 bases lining up with TRBD2. Trimming at V came to 0 bases and at J to 9 bases, leaving 15 bases not matched to a gene. The CDR3 length is 16 residues. Germline CDR1 reads SGHDT; CDR2 reads YYEEEE. This CDR3 reads CASSLGYWGGSMGQYF. The CDR3 DNA reads as TGTGCCAGCAGCTTGGGGTATTGGGGGGGATCGATGGGGCAGTACTTC.

The chain employs TRBV5-1 and TRBJ2-1; maybe TRBD1 (6 bases). The CDR3 is 16 amino acids. Germline V gene data show CDR1 as SGHRS and CDR2 as YFSETQ. The V and J ends lost 2 bases and 2 bases respectively, with 14 bases between them. The CDR3: CASSFPAGETYNEQFF. CDR3 bases: TGCGCCAGCAGCTTCCCGGCAGGGGAGACCTACAATGAGCAGTTCTTC.

V is TRBV19 and J is TRBJ1-5; D gene unclear. Germline V gene lookup returns CDR1 LNHDA and CDR2 SQIVND (reference sequence). V was shortened by 0 bases and J by 7 bases, with 7 bases between the two germline ends. This CDR3 is 13 amino acids long. The DNA for the CDR3 is TGTGCCAGTAGTATAGACACGGTACAGCCCCAGCATTTT. Its translation is CASSIDTVQPQHF.

The chain couples TRBV7-2 to TRBJ2-7; 7 bases match TRBD1. Germline-derived CDR1 and CDR2 are SGHTA and FQGNSA. The CDR3 sequence is 14 residues long. The V gene end was trimmed by 1 base and the J gene end by 3 bases; junction bases not matched to a gene: 3. This CDR3 reads CASSLDQGVYEQYF. The DNA for the CDR3 is TGTGCCAGCAGCTTAGACCAGGGGGTCTACGAGCAGTACTTC.

The chain joins TRBV29-1 to TRBJ2-3; perhaps TRBD1 as D (5 bases). This CDR3 contains 13 residues. The germline V gene encodes CDR1 SQVTM and CDR2 ANQGSEA. Between the trimmed V and J ends, which lost 7 bases and 3 bases, there was a span of 14 bases. The CDR3 DNA reads TGCAGCGCCCCAGGGATGGGTACAGATACGCAGTATTTT. Amino acid sequence: CSAPGMGTDTQYF.

This rearrangement joins TRBV7-9 to TRBJ1-2; 9 bases are shared with TRBD1. V gave up 1 base and J gave up 8 bases; unmatched junction bases: 11. Germline CDR1 SEHNR, CDR2 FQNEAQ (reference sequence). This CDR3 region has 16 residues. The chain's CDR3 is CASSLGGGQGLLGYTF. The CDR3 coding sequence is TGTGCCAGCAGCTTAGGGGGGGGACAGGGTCTTCTCGGCTACACCTTC.

In nucleotides, the CDR3 is TGTGCCAGCAGGGAGGGACAGGGTAGAAACACCATATATTTT. Residues: CASREGQGRNTIYF. The rearrangement joins TRBV6-1 to TRBJ1-3; 9 bases line up with TRBD1. Losses at the gene ends were 6 bases for V and 5 bases for J; bases not matched to a gene: 5. CDR1 MNHNS and CDR2 SASEGT come from the germline V gene. CDR3 length: 14 residues.

The V call is TRBV30, the J call TRBJ1-4; a possible D gene is TRBD1 (5 bases). Germline-derived CDR1 and CDR2 are GTSNPN and SVGIG (reference sequence). The length of the CDR3 is 15 residues. The ends were cut back, 2 bases at V and 5 bases at J, with 15 bases in the middle. CDR3 nucleotides: TGTGCCTGGAGTAGGACGGCAAGGGGAAATGAAAAACTGTTTTTT. Protein product: CAWSRTARGNEKLFF.

The rearrangement links TRBV18 to TRBJ2-5, with D tentatively TRBD1 (6 bases). The germline V gene has CDR1 KGHSH and CDR2 LQKENI. V lost 4 bases to trimming and J lost 7 bases, with 16 bases between them. The CDR3 has 14 amino acids. As DNA, the CDR3 is TGTGCCAGCTCACAACCCTCAGAAGGGGGGACCCAGTACTTC. It encodes CASSQPSEGGTQYF.

The chain has TRBV29-1 and TRBJ1-1; D ambiguous. The V gene's germline CDR1 is SQVTM and CDR2 ANQGSEA. This CDR3 has 15 amino acids. V was pared by 5 bases and J by 1 base, with 17 bases between. The CDR3 region has the DNA TGCAGCGTTTTTTCCCCCTCCAGCGGGAACACTGAAGCTTTCTTT. It codes for CSVFSPSSGNTEAFF.

This chain connects TRBV12-5 to TRBJ1-2; tentatively, D is TRBD1 (5 bases). The V end lost 6 bases, the J end lost 2 bases, and 19 bases lay between the germline ends. The germline gives CDR1 LGHNT, CDR2 FRNRAP. The CDR3 extends over 16 amino acids. CDR3 in DNA: TGTGCTAGTGGGTACTCTTCGGGGCCCAAAAACTATGGCTACACCTTC. Its translation: CASGYSSGPKNYGYTF.